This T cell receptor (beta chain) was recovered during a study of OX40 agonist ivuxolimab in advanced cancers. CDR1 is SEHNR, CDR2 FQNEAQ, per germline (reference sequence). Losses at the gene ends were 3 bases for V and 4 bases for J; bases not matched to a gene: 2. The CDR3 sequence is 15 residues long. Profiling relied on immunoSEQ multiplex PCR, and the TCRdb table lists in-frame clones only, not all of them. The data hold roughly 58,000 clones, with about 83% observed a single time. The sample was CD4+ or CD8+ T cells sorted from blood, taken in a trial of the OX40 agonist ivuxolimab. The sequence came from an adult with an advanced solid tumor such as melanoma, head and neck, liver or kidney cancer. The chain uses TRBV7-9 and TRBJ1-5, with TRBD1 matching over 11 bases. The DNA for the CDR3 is TGTGCCAGCAGCTTGGGACAGGGGGTAAATCAGCCCCAGCATTTT. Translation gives CASSLGQGVNQPQHF. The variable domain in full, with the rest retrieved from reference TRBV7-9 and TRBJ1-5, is DTGVSQNPRHKITKRGQNVTFRCDPISEHNRLYWYRQTLGQGPEFLTYFQNEAQLEKSRLLSDRFSAERPKGSFSTLEIQRTEQGDSAMYLCASSLGQGVNQPQHFGDGTRLSIL.